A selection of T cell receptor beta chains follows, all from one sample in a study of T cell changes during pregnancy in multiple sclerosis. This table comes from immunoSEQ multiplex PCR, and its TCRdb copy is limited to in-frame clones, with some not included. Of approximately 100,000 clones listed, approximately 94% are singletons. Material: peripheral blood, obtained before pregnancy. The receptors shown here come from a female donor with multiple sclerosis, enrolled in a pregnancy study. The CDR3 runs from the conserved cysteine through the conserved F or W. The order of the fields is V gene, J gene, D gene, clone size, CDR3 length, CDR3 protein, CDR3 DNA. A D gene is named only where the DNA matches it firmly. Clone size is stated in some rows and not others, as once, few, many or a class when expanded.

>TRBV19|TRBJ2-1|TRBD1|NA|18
CASSIDLVPGQGYNEQFF
TGTGCCAGTAGTATAGATCTCGTGCCGGGACAGGGCTACAATGAGCAGTTCTTC
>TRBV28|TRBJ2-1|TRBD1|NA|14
CASRGMDRGRGQFF
TGTGCCAGCAGGGGGATGGACAGGGGGCGGGGGCAGTTCTTC
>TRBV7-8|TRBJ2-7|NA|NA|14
CASSRNRELDEQYF
TGTGCCAGCAGCCGAAACCGGGAGCTTGACGAGCAGTACTTC
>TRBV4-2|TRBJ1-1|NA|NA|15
CASSQEGPLATEAFF
TGTGCCAGCAGCCAGGAGGGGCCCCTCGCCACTGAAGCTTTCTTT
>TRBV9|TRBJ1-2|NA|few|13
CASSALGDYGYTF
TGTGCCAGCAGCGCCCTAGGGGACTATGGCTACACCTTC
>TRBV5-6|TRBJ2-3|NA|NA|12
CASSMRTDTQYF
TGTGCCAGCAGCATGAGGACAGATACGCAGTATTTT
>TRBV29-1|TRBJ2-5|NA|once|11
CSVSRVETQYF
TGCAGCGTTTCCAGGGTGGAGACCCAGTACTTC
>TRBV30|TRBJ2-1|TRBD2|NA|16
CAWRVRGSGSYNEQFF
TGTGCCTGGAGAGTCCGCGGGAGTGGCTCCTACAATGAGCAGTTCTTC
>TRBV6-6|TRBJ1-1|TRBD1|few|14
CASSLWDRVTEAFF
TGTGCCAGCAGTTTATGGGACAGGGTGACTGAAGCTTTCTTT
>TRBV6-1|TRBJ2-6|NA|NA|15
CASANRPSGANVLTF
TGTGCCAGCGCCAACAGGCCCTCAGGGGCCAACGTCCTGACTTTC
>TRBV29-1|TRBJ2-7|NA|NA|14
CSFLLIGSIREQYF
TGCAGCTTTTTACTAATTGGGTCAATCCGGGAGCAGTACTTC
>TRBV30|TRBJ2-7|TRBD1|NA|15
CAWAIPGQGGYEQYF
TGTGCCTGGGCTATACCGGGACAGGGTGGTTACGAGCAGTACTTC